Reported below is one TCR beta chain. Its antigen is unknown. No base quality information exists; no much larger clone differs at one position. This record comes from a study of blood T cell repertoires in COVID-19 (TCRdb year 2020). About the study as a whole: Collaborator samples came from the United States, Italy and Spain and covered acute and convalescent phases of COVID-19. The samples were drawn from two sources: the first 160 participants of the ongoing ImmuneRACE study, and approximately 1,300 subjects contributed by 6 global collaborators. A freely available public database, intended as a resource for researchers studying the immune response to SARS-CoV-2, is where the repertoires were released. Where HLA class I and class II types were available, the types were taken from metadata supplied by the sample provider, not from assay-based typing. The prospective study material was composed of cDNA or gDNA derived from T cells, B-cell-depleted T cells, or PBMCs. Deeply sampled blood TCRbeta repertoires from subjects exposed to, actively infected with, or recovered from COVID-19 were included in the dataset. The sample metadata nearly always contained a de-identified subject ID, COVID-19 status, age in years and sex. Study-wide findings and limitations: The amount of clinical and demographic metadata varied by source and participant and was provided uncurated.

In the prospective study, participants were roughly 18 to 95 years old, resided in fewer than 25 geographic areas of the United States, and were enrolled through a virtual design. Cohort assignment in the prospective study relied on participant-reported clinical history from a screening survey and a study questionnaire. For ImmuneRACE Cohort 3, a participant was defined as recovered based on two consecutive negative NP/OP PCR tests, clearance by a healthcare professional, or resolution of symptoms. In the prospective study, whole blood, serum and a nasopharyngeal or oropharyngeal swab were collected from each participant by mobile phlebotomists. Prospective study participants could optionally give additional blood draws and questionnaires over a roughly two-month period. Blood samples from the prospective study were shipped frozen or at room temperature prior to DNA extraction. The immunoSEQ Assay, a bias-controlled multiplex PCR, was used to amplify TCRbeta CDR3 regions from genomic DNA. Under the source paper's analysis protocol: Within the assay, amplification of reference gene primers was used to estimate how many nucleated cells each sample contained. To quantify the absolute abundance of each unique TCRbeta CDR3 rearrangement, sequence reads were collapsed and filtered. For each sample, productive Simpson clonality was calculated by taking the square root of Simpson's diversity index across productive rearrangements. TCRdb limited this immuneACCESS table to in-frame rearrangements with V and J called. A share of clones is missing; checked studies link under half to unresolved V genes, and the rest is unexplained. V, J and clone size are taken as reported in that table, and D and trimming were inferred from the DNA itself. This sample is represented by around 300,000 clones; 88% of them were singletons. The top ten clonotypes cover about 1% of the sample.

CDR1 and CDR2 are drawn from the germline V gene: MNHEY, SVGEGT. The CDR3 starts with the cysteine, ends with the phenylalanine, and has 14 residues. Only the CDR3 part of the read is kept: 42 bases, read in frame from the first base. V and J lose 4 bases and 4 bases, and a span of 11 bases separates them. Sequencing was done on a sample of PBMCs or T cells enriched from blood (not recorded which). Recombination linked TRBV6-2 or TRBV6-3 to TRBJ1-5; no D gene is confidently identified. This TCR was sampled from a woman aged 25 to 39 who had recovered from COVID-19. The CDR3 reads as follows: CASSSRLRNQPQHF. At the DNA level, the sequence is TGTGCCAGCAGTTCGCGGCTCCGTAATCAGCCCCAGCATTTT.